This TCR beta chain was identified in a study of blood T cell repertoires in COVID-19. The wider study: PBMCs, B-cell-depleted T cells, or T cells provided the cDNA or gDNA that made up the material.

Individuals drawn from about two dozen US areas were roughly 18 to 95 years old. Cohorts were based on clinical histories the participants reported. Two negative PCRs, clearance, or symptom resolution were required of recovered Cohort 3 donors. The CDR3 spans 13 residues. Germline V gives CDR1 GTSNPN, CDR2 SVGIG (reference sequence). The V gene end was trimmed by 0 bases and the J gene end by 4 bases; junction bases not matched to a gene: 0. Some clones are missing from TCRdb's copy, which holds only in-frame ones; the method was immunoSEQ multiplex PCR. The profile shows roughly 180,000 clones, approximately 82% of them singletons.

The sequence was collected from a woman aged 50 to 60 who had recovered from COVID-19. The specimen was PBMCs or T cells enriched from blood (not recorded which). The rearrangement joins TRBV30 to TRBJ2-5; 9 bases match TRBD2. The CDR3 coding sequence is TGTGCCTGGAGTGTGGGACTAGCAGAGACCCAGTACTTC. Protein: CAWSVGLAETQYF. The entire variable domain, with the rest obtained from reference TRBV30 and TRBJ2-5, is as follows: SQTIHQWPATLVQPVGSPLSLECTVEGTSNPNLYWYRQAAGRGLQLLFYSVGIGQISSEVPQNLSASRPQDRQFILSSKKLLLSDSGFYLCAWSVGLAETQYFGPGTRLLVL.